Below, 9 T cell receptor beta chains from the same sample are listed, as sequenced in a study of CD8+CD57+ T cells in acquired aplastic anemia. Patients who underwent sequencing had shown CD8+CD57+ cell expansion by flow cytometry. Genomic DNA was employed as the template in profiling TCR beta VDJ and CDR3. TCRdb analysed the reads with MiXCR anew, one entry per CDR3 protein. Of 220,000 or so distinct CDR3 sequences in the sample, roughly two thirds were seen once. The sequencing input was sorted CD4+, CD8+, or CD8+CD57+ T cells (not recorded which) from PBMCs. Every receptor here comes from a human donor with aplastic anemia.

The J gene is TRBJ1-1, the V gene TRBV19, with 9 nucleotides matching TRBD1. The CDR3 is 14 amino acids. Germline values: CDR1 LNHDA, CDR2 SQIVND (reference sequence). The ends lost 8 bases at V and 2 bases at J; junction bases unmatched: 6. CDR3 nucleotides: TGTGCCAGTCGCGGGGACAGGGTAAACACTGAAGCTTTCTTT. Its translation: CASRGDRVNTEAFF.

This clonotype was counted between two and nine times. The V and J genes are TRBV7-6 and TRBJ2-7; D may match TRBD1 or TRBD2 (5 bases each). Trimming cost V 8 bases and J 3 bases, with 14 bases left between them. There are 13 residues in the CDR3. Per germline, CDR1 SGHVS and CDR2 FNYEAQ. The CDR3 is CASGKGPSYEQYF. CDR3 coding DNA: TGTGCCAGCGGAAAGGGACCGAGCTACGAGCAGTACTTC.

The chain links TRBV7-9 to TRBJ2-7; D is perhaps TRBD2 (6 bases). The CDR3 extends over 15 amino acids. Germline CDR1 reads SEHNR; CDR2 reads FQNEAQ (reference sequence). The V gene lost 3 bases and the J gene lost 5 bases, with 17 bases spanning the gap. The CDR3 loop is CASSFHGGKANEQYF. DNA of the CDR3: TGTGCCAGCAGCTTTCACGGGGGAAAGGCGAACGAGCAGTACTTC.

This clonotype was recorded once. J is TRBJ2-1 and V is TRBV9; D not resolved. CDR1 is SGDLS, CDR2 YYNGEE, per germline. The CDR3 is 15 residues long. Trimming pared 1 base from V and 0 bases from J, leaving 8 bases between. CDR3 region: CASSVRGSSYNEQFF. In DNA form, the CDR3 reads TGTGCCAGCAGCGTACGCGGTAGCTCCTACAATGAGCAGTTCTTC.

The chain is built from TRBV10-2 and TRBJ1-3; D is ambiguous. The CDR3 has 12 amino acids. The germline gives CDR1 WSHSY, CDR2 SAAADI. Trimming shortened V by 3 bases and J by 4 bases, and 4 bases separated the two germline ends. The CDR3 loop is CASSESGNTIYF. CDR3 sequence (DNA): TGCGCCAGCAGTGAATCCGGAAACACCATATATTTT.

Regarding this clonotype: This sequence may be a read error, since a much larger clone differs from it by one base. V and J are TRBV5-1 and TRBJ1-2; D is undetermined. The CDR3 is 13 amino acids. Germline V gives CDR1 SGHRS, CDR2 YFSETQ. The germline V and J ends were trimmed by 3 bases and 1 base, with 7 bases remaining between them. CDR3 region: CASSSGVNYGYTF. The CDR3 DNA is TGCGCCAGCAGCTCGGGCGTTAACTATGGCTACACCTTC.

This clonotype was counted only a few times. This chain joins TRBV7-9 and TRBJ1-6; the D is unclear. V was clipped by 1 base and J by 12 bases, with 7 bases between them. The CDR3 runs 12 residues. Per the germline V gene, CDR1 is SEHNR and CDR2 is FQNEAQ (reference sequence). CDR3 coding DNA: TGTGCCAGCAGCTTAGTCCTTGGACCCCTCCACTTT. Translation gives CASSLVLGPLHF.

The chain is built from TRBV6-2 or TRBV6-3 and TRBJ2-2; D gene unclear. Looked up from germline, CDR1 is MNHEY and CDR2 is SVGEGT. The CDR3 has 10 residues. Trimming left V 8 bases short and J 6 bases short, with 4 bases between. Here the CDR3 DNA reads TGTGCCAGCGGTTCCGGGGAGCTGTTTTTT. It encodes CASGSGELFF.

This clonotype was seen more than once but under ten times. This may come from a read error, since a much larger clone is one base off. The chain joins TRBV4-1 to TRBJ1-1; TRBD1 might be the D (5 bases). Germline V lookup: CDR1 MGHRA, CDR2 YSYEKL. The CDR3 contains 13 residues. Deletions cut 0 bases from V and 8 bases from J, with 10 bases between. The CDR3 sequence is CASSQDGTDEAFF. DNA of the CDR3: TGCGCCAGCAGCCAAGATGGGACGGACGAAGCTTTCTTT.